Given below is one T cell receptor (beta chain) in context. Its matching antigen is unknown. TCRdb reprocessed the 5' RACE reads via MiXCR and lists one record per CDR3 protein. The data show roughly 600,000 distinct CDR3 sequences, over 15% seen once. These data originate in a study of T-cell memory formation after mild COVID-19. Across the study: Across donors, TCR clusters were largely donor specific.

Study results and caveats: Day 15 to 85 contractors were CD4/CD8 balanced; later expanders leaned CD4+. Pre-infection memory showed some responding clones, and this suggested that cross-reactive memory joined. Those CD4+ clones that contracted were mainly in CM and EM (CD8+ ones in EMRA).

CDR1 and CDR2 (germline): LGHNA, YNFKEQ. The CDR3 is 15 residues long. Trimming removed 1 base from V and 5 bases from J; junction bases left unmatched: 3. The chain uses TRBV4-2 and TRBJ2-1, with 9 bases that match TRBD2. The sequence derives from an adult woman who had mild COVID-19 (a few samples of this study predate the infection). Cell type and time point are not known. Sequenced input: PBMCs or a T cell subset sorted from them (not recorded which). The CDR3 spells CASSQGTSANNEQFF. CDR3 in DNA: TGTGCCAGCAGCCAAGGGACTAGCGCAAACAATGAGCAGTTCTTC.